The text below deals with one TCR beta chain. This clonotype was recorded once. This clone's antigen is unknown. Per-nucleotide qualities are absent, and no much larger clonotype sits a single base away. One read alone is a weak basis. The germline V gene (reference sequence) sets CDR1 to DFQATT and CDR2 to SNEGSKA. Counted from cysteine to phenylalanine, this CDR3 has 16 amino acids. The sequence is cut down to CDR3 DNA, 48 bases in frame from base 1. Trimming at the junction amounts to 0 bases on V and 2 bases on J, and the germline ends lie 16 bases apart. This sample is part of a study of CD8 T cells in ankylosing spondylitis (dated by TCRdb to 2017 to 2019). About the study as a whole: T cell receptor beta repertoires were profiled in healthy donors and ankylosing spondylitis patients so that disease-linked TCR variants could be found. The whole study cohort included roughly 110 healthy donors and 20 to 30 ankylosing spondylitis patients. Peripheral blood was sampled, and synovial fluid was also collected from ankylosing spondylitis patients.

General conclusions and limits of the study: Some TCR beta motif variants had previously been reported in synovial fluid and blood of reactive arthritis patients, which suggested common disease-initiation mechanisms. In peripheral blood, the disease-linked clones were found at relatively low frequencies and had a CD8+ phenotype. Blood from ankylosing spondylitis patients appeared to be characterized by a TCR beta motif composed of several highly homologous amino acid variants. The disease-linked clones were reported as significantly enriched in matched synovial fluid samples from ankylosing spondylitis patients.

The instrument was an Illumina HiSeq 2500. TCR beta libraries were prepared by quantitative 5'-RACE with molecular barcodes. The published analysis was carried out like this. A new computational method based on a probabilistic model of VDJ rearrangement was used to identify disease-linked TCR variants. Through fastp at Q25 and MiXCR, TCRdb rebuilt clones from the public reads, retaining in-frame beta chains. Duplicate CDR3 protein sequences are folded into a single record with the most common DNA and genes. These V and J calls derive from TCRdb rather than the authors' analysis. This sample has around 320,000 distinct CDR3 sequences in its table, and less than 25% of those were observed once. The ten largest clones capture 3.5% to 4.5% of the sample.

This receptor was taken from a female donor with ankylosing spondylitis or in good health (not recorded which). The chain is encoded by TRBV20-1 joined to TRBJ2-5; the D gene is possibly TRBD2, with 5 bases matching. Sequenced input: blood, either unsorted or a sorted T cell fraction (not recorded which). In nucleotides, the sequence is TGCAGTGCTAGAGACCTCCTTCGAGGGAGACAAGAGACCCAGTACTTC. This is translated as CSARDLLRGRQETQYF.